This entry is about one T cell receptor (beta chain). The data originate from a study of shared clonotypes between healthy human individuals. Produced via immunoSEQ multiplex PCR; TCRdb's table is partial and in-frame only. The sample includes about 2.1 million clones, 90% to 95% of them seen just once. Naive CD8 cells lacked CD45RO and underwent positive selection for CCR7, leaving out terminally differentiated effector memory CD45RA+ cells. There are 13 residues in the CDR3. V was trimmed by 5 bases and J by 4 bases, leaving 9 bases between them. Per the germline V gene, CDR1 is MNHEY and CDR2 is SMNVEV (reference sequence).

Sequencing was carried out using naive CD8+ T cells from PBMCs. The chain links TRBV27 to TRBJ1-3, with D possibly TRBD1 on 5 matching bases. This TCR derives from a man aged 18 to 29 in good health. Some clones in this sample may be carry-over from other donors' samples. CDR3 amino acids: CASSPGYGNTIYF. The CDR3 nucleotides read TGTGCCAGCAGTCCAGGGTACGGAAACACCATATATTTT.